The 21 T cell receptor beta chains in this list originate from one sample, sequenced in a study of T-cell reconstitution after alpha-beta-depleted transplantation in children. For TCRbeta, the library was prepared with unique molecular identifiers. TCRdb processed the PCR reads anew with MiXCR; each CDR3 protein has one entry. Counted here are about 200,000 distinct CDR3 sequences, roughly 6.5% occurring once; the ten biggest clones make up 4.5%. The sample was PBMCs, taken before TCRalphabeta/CD19-depleted stem cell transplant. These receptor sequences come from a girl in the first two years of life with combined immunodeficiency, due to receive a stem cell transplant.

This clonotype was observed at least ten times. V usage is TRBV9 and J usage is TRBJ2-7; a weak D match, TRBD1 (6 bases). Germline V gene sequence: CDR1 SGDLS, CDR2 YYNGEE. Trimming pared 0 bases from V and 5 bases from J, leaving 18 bases between. The CDR3 spans 16 residues. DNA for the CDR3: TGTGCCAGCAGCGTAGCCGACAGGTCCTTTCGCGACGAGCAGTACTTC. It is translated as CASSVADRSFRDEQYF.

V and J are TRBV6-2 or TRBV6-3 and TRBJ1-1; tentative D call: TRBD1 (5 bases). The V gene's germline CDR1 is MNHEY and CDR2 SVGEGT. The V end lost 6 bases, the J end lost 2 bases, and 13 bases lay between the germline ends. This CDR3 has 14 residues. CDR3 region: CASSLTVLNTEAFF. The CDR3 region has the DNA TGTGCCAGCAGCCTGACAGTTCTAAACACTGAAGCTTTCTTT.

The sample holds many counts of this clonotype. The V and J genes are TRBV29-1 and TRBJ2-1; TRBD2 agrees at 10 bases. Trimming cost V 5 bases and J 2 bases; bases outside gene matches: 15. CDR1 and CDR2 from the germline V gene are SQVTM and ANQGSEA. The CDR3 contains 18 residues. CDR3 loop: CSVKGVAGGITAYNEQFF. The DNA for the CDR3 is TGCAGCGTTAAGGGAGTAGCGGGAGGTATAACGGCCTACAATGAGCAGTTCTTC.

This clonotype was recorded many times. This chain links TRBV7-8 with TRBJ2-1; unclear D gene. Trimming removed 4 bases at V and 0 bases at J, with 10 bases between. Germline CDR1 reads SGHVS; CDR2 reads FQNEAQ. The CDR3 runs to 15 residues. The CDR3 reads CASSSFRYSYNEQFF. CDR3 coding DNA: TGTGCCAGCAGCTCCTTTAGGTACTCCTACAATGAGCAGTTCTTC. Full variable domain (outside the CDR3, taken from reference TRBV7-8 and TRBJ2-1): GAGVSQSPRYKVAKRGQDVALRCDPISGHVSLFWYQQALGQGPEFLTYFQNEAQLDKSGLPSDRFFAERPEGSVSTLKIQRTQQEDSAVYLCASSSFRYSYNEQFFGPGTRLTVL.

The chain combines TRBV12-3 or TRBV12-4 with TRBJ1-5; D remains ambiguous. This CDR3 spans 14 amino acids. V lost 2 bases to trimming and J lost 4 bases, with 9 bases between them. CDR3 bases: TGTGCCAGCAGTTTATTCAGTAATAATCAGCCCCAGCATTTT. Encoded protein: CASSLFSNNQPQHF.

This clonotype was detected many times. The rearrangement links TRBV27 to TRBJ2-7, with a tentative D call TRBD2 (6 bases). The CDR3 extends over 12 amino acids. V was clipped by 8 bases and J by 6 bases, with 14 bases between them. CDR1 and CDR2 from the germline V gene are MNHEY and SMNVEV (reference sequence). This CDR3 reads CASGGRESEQYF. CDR3 nucleotide sequence: TGTGCCAGCGGAGGGCGGGAAAGCGAGCAGTACTTC.

This clonotype was seen repeatedly, ten times or more. This sequence joins TRBV10-3 and TRBJ1-3, with D unclear. There are 14 residues in the CDR3. CDR1 is ENHRY and CDR2 is SYGVKD in the germline V gene. The ends were cut back, 6 bases at V and 0 bases at J, with 9 bases in the middle. Here the CDR3 reads CAIRETDSGNTIYF. CDR3 DNA sequence: TGTGCCATCAGGGAGACGGACTCTGGAAACACCATATATTTT.

This clonotype was counted ten times or more. The chain carries TRBV2 and TRBJ2-1, with D possibly TRBD1 on 5 matching bases. CDR1 and CDR2 from the germline V gene are SNHLY and FYNNEI. V lost 5 bases and J lost 3, with 14 bases in between. This CDR3 has 15 residues. CDR3 nucleotide sequence: TGTGCCAGCAGTAAAACAGGCGGCGACTACAATGAGCAGTTCTTC. Translation gives CASSKTGGDYNEQFF.

This clonotype was recorded at least ten times. This sequence joins TRBV7-9 and TRBJ2-1; 7 bases fit TRBD2. Germline-derived CDR1 and CDR2 are SEHNR and FQNEAQ (reference sequence). This CDR3 spans 18 amino acids. The junction had 15 bases not matched to a gene; V was cut back by 6 bases and J by 1 base. The CDR3 sequence: CASRTRRGGPGSYNEQFF. The DNA for the CDR3 is TGTGCCAGCAGGACACGGCGGGGAGGGCCCGGATCCTACAATGAGCAGTTCTTC.

This clonotype was seen a handful of times. The chain uses TRBV19 and TRBJ1-5; a possible D gene is TRBD1 (5 bases). Germline CDR1 and CDR2: LNHDA and SQIVND (reference sequence). There are 16 residues in the CDR3. With 7 bases removed from V and 7 bases from J, the gap between germline ends came to 23 bases. The CDR3 loop reads CASIQPGGSKGQPQHF. CDR3 nucleotides: TGTGCCAGTATCCAGCCCGGGGGAAGTAAAGGCCAGCCCCAGCATTTT.

This clonotype was observed many times. CDR3 sequence reads: CSAESGESYEQYF. The CDR3 nucleotides are TGCAGTGCTGAATCAGGGGAGTCCTACGAGCAGTACTTC. This chain links TRBV20-1 with TRBJ2-7, with D possibly being TRBD1 (6 bases). Germline-derived CDR1 and CDR2 are DFQATT and SNEGSKA (reference sequence). The ends were cut back, 5 bases at V and 1 base at J, with 12 bases in the middle. The CDR3 totals 13 residues.

This clonotype has at least ten counts. V and J are TRBV20-1 and TRBJ2-7, with no clear D. The germline V gene has CDR1 DFQATT and CDR2 SNEGSKA (reference sequence). V lost 3 bases and J 3 bases, leaving 9 bases between the germline ends. The length of the CDR3 is 12 residues. The CDR3 here is CSASPLGYEQYF. CDR3 nucleotides: TGCAGTGCTAGCCCCCTAGGCTACGAGCAGTACTTC.

This clonotype was found many times. This sequence joins TRBV12-3 or TRBV12-4 and TRBJ1-1, with D possibly being TRBD1 (5 bases). The CDR3 runs 16 residues. V was clipped by 3 bases and J by 1 base, with 15 bases between them. In DNA, the CDR3 is TGTGCCAGCAGTTTTTATTCCGGGGGAGCGAACACTGAAGCTTTCTTT. Translated: CASSFYSGGANTEAFF.

This clonotype was seen repeatedly, ten times or more. This rearrangement joins TRBV10-3 to TRBJ1-2; D possibly corresponds to TRBD1 (5 bases). Germline V gene data show CDR1 as ENHRY and CDR2 as SYGVKD. The CDR3 has 13 amino acids. The V gene lost 5 bases and the J gene lost 6 bases, with 13 bases spanning the gap. In nucleotides, the CDR3 is TGTGCCATCAGTAGTGACAGTCCTAATGGCTACACCTTC. Protein sequence: CAISSDSPNGYTF.

This clonotype was counted many times. For the CDR3, the DNA is TGTGCCAGCAGCCGAGAGACTAGCGGGGTTACTAGCACAGATACGCAGTATTTT. Translating it yields CASSRETSGVTSTDTQYF. J is TRBJ2-3 and V is TRBV4-2; 11 nucleotides line up with TRBD2. The V gene end was trimmed by 4 bases and the J gene end by 0 bases; junction bases not matched to a gene: 9. Germline CDR1 is LGHNA and CDR2 is YNFKEQ. The CDR3 has 18 amino acids.

This clonotype was picked up many times. This chain connects TRBV20-1 to TRBJ1-1; 7 positions match TRBD1. The CDR3 totals 14 residues. Trimming took 0 bases from V and 2 from J; bases not matched to a gene: 3. Germline V gives CDR1 DFQATT, CDR2 SNEGSKA (reference sequence). The CDR3 region has the DNA TGCAGTGCTAGAGATTACAGGGGAAACACTGAAGCTTTCTTT. As protein: CSARDYRGNTEAFF.

This clonotype was picked up many times. The rearrangement uses TRBV14 and TRBJ2-1, with D maybe TRBD2 (6 bases). Deletions cut 3 bases from V and 0 bases from J, with 9 bases between. This CDR3 contains 15 residues. The germline V gene has CDR1 SGHDN and CDR2 FVKESK. The CDR3 DNA follows: TGTGCCAGCAGCCAGCGGGACCTCTCCTACAATGAGCAGTTCTTC. Translated: CASSQRDLSYNEQFF.

The V gene is TRBV4-3, the J gene TRBJ2-7, with 7 bases that match TRBD1. Germline V gives CDR1 LGHNA, CDR2 YSLEER. Unmatched junction bases numbered 5, after V lost 1 base and J lost 2 bases. This CDR3 has 15 residues. CDR3 sequence: CASSQAYRGTYEQYF. The CDR3 DNA reads TGCGCCAGCAGCCAAGCCTACAGGGGAACCTACGAGCAGTACTTC.

This clonotype showed up many times. V is TRBV12-3 or TRBV12-4 and J is TRBJ2-1; a weak D match, TRBD1 (6 bases). CDR3 length: 14 amino acids. Trimming stripped 2 bases from V and 9 bases from J, with 14 bases between. The CDR3 DNA reads as TGTGCCAGCAGTTTATATCGGACAGCAAGTGAGCAGTTCTTC. Protein: CASSLYRTASEQFF.

About this clonotype itself: At one end, the junction sequence differs from germline, possibly due to a read error. V usage is TRBV9 and J usage is TRBJ2-3, with TRBD2 matching 7 bases. Germline V gives CDR1 SGDLS, CDR2 YYNGEE. The CDR3 consists of 16 residues. DNA for the CDR3: TGTGCCAGCAGCGTAGACGGCGGGAGAGGCACTGATACGCAGTATTTT. Its translation is CASSVDGGRGTDTQYF.

This clonotype was observed many times. One junction end does not reproduce the germline sequence, and a read error may be involved. The rearrangement joins TRBV9 to TRBJ2-2; the match to TRBD1 covers 7 bases. Germline-derived CDR1 and CDR2 are SGDLS and YYNGEE. The CDR3 is made up of 17 amino acids. For the CDR3, the DNA is TGTGCCAGCAGCGCCGCCGGGACAGTAAAGAACATCGGGGAGCTGTTTTTT. It specifies CASSAAGTVKNIGELFF.